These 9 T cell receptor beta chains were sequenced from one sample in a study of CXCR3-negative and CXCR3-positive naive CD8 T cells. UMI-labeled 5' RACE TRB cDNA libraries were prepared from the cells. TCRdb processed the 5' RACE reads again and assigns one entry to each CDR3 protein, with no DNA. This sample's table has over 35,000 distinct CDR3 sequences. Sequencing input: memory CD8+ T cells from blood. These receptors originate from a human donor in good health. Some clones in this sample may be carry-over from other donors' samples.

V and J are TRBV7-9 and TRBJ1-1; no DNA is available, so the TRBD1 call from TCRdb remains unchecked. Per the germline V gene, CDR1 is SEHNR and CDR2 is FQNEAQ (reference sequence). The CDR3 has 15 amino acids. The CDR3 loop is CASSLLTGVNTEAFF.

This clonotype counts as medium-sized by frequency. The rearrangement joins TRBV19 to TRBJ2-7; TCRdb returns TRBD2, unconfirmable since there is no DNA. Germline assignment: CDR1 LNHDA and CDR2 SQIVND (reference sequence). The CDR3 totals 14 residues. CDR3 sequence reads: CASTSSGGADEQYF.

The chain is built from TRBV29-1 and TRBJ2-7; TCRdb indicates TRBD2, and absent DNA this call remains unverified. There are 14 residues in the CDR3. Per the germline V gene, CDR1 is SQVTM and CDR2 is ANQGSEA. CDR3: CSVVPSGVPYEQYF.

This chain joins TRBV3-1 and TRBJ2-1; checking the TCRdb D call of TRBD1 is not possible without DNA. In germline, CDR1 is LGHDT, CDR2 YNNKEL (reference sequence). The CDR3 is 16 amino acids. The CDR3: CASSQTLGGHYNEQFF.

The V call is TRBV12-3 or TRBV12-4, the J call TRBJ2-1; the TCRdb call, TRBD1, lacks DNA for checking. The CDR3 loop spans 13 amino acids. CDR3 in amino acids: CASSSKGGYEQFF.

CDR3 sequence reads: CSVEPSGSWETQYF. The chain links TRBV29-1 to TRBJ2-5; lacking DNA, the TRBD2 call made by TCRdb goes unchecked. There are 14 residues in the CDR3. Per germline, CDR1 SQVTM and CDR2 ANQGSEA.

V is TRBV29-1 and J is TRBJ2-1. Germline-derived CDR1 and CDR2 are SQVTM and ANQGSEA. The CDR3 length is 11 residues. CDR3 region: CSVQASHEQFF.

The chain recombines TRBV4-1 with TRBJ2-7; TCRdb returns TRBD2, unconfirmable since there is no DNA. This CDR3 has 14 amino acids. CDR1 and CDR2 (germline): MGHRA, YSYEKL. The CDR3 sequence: CASSQVTSGGEQYF.

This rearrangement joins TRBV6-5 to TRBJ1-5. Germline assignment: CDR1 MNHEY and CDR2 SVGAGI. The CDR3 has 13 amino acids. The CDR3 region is CASSDPEGQPQHF.